This T cell receptor beta chain was identified in a study of cytomegalovirus exposure and HLA in healthy donors. General observations from the study: Later work associated roughly 15,000 TCR beta sequences with HLA alleles at 0.05 false discovery rate. Researchers reported in a later analysis that a missense DCLRE1C variant was tied to TCR beta V- and J-gene trimming.

This clone has a handful of counts. As yet, its antigen is unknown. The CDR3 runs to 16 residues. With V trimmed by 4 bases and J by 3 bases, 8 bases remained unmatched. Germline CDR1 is MGHDK and CDR2 is SYGVNS. It was with 60 Vbeta and 13 Jbeta primers that the PCR ran. Profiled with immunoSEQ multiplex PCR; TCRdb holds only in-frame clones, not every one. Of some 96,000 clones listed, under 80% are singletons. The source material was PBMCs. This sequence was found in a middle-aged man in good health and CMV-seropositive. The rearrangement uses TRBV25-1 and TRBJ2-1; 8 bases are a match to TRBD1. CDR3 loop: CASSASGDRHYNEQFF. Here the CDR3 DNA reads TGTGCCAGCAGTGCCTCTGGGGACAGGCACTACAATGAGCAGTTCTTC.